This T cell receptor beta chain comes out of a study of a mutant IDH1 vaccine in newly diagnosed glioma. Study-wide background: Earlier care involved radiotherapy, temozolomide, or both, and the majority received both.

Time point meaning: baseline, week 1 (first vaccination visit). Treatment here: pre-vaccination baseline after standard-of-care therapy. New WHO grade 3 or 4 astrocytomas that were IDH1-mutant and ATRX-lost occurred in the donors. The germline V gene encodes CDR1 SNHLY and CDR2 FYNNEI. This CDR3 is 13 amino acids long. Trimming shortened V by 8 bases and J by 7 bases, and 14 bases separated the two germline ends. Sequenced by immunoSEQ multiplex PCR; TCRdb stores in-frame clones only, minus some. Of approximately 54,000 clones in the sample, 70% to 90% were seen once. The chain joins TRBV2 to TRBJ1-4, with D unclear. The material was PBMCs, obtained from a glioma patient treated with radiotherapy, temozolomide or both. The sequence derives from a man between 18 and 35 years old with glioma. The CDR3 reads CASARIATEKLFF. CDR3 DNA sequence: TGTGCCAGCGCCCGAATAGCCACTGAAAAACTGTTTTTT.